This T cell receptor (beta chain) was found in a study of blood T cell repertoires in COVID-19 (dated by TCRdb to 2020 to 2022). As for the study more broadly: Samples from collaborators originated in the United States, Italy and Spain and spanned both the acute and convalescent phases of COVID-19. Samples came from the ongoing ImmuneRACE study (first 160 participants) plus 1,254 subjects from 6 global collaborators. The prospective study material was composed of cDNA or gDNA derived from T cells, B-cell-depleted T cells, or PBMCs. Where available, HLA class I and class II types were obtained from metadata supplied by the sample provider rather than from assay-based typing. The sample metadata nearly always contained a de-identified subject ID, COVID-19 status, age in years and sex. Subjects who had been exposed to COVID-19, were actively infected with it, or had recovered from it provided the deeply sampled blood TCRbeta repertoires that made up the dataset. A freely available public database, intended as a resource for researchers studying the immune response to SARS-CoV-2, is where the repertoires were released. What the work shows at the level of the full study, not this receptor alone: The quantity of clinical and demographic metadata differed by source and by participant and was supplied without curation.

CDR1 and CDR2 were assigned from the germline V gene (reference sequence) as LGHDT and YNNKEL. The cysteine opens and the phenylalanine closes a CDR3 of 13 amino acids. Only the CDR3 DNA stays, 39 bases, in frame from base 1. V is shortened by 4 bases, J by 0 bases, and the region joining them spans 6 bases. For this clone: Its antigen remains unidentified. No clone much larger than this one lies a single base away; base qualities are absent.

The immunoSEQ Assay, a bias-controlled multiplex PCR, was used to amplify TCRbeta CDR3 regions from genomic DNA. The original methods were these. The number of nucleated cells in each sample was estimated from the amplification of reference gene primers within the assay. To quantify the absolute abundance of each unique TCRbeta CDR3 rearrangement, sequence reads were collapsed and filtered. For each sample, productive Simpson clonality was calculated as the square root of Simpson's diversity index over productive rearrangements. Imported from immuneACCESS, the table was reduced by TCRdb to in-frame sequences with V and J called. These copies leave out some clones; in studies compared against another copy, an unresolved V gene accounts for under half, and the cause of the remainder is not known. The V and J calls and clone size come from that table; D and trimming were worked out from the DNA. The sample includes approximately 270,000 clones, with about 90% observed a single time. The leading ten clones occupy 1.9% of the sample.

Participants in the prospective study were enrolled through a virtual design, were aged about 18 to 100 years, and lived in approximately 25 United States geographic areas. In the prospective study, cohorts were assigned on the basis of participant-reported clinical history obtained from a screening survey and a study questionnaire. Recovered participants in ImmuneRACE Cohort 3 were defined by two consecutive negative NP/OP PCR tests, clearance by a healthcare professional, or resolution of symptoms. Each participant in the prospective study had whole blood, serum and a nasopharyngeal or oropharyngeal swab collected by mobile phlebotomists. Participants in the prospective study had the option to provide additional blood draws and questionnaires over an approximately 2-month period. Blood samples from the prospective study were shipped frozen or at room temperature prior to DNA extraction.

This TCR derives from a woman aged 55-70 years who had recovered from COVID-19. The chain is assembled from TRBV3-1 (or the pseudogene TRBV3-2) and TRBJ1-1; the D gene assignment is ambiguous. Material for sequencing was PBMCs or T cells enriched from blood (not recorded which). CDR3 region: CASSLRMNTEAFF. Read as DNA, the sequence is TGTGCCAGCAGCCTCCGTATGAACACTGAAGCTTTCTTT.